The clone carrying this TCR beta chain was seen many times. Its antigen remains unknown. The sample originates from a study of cytomegalovirus exposure and HLA in healthy donors. Study results and limitations: Later, an analysis showed that TCR beta chains associated with HLA were more clonally expanded than others that were equally common.

Per the germline V gene, CDR1 is SGHAT and CDR2 is FQNNGV. Germline trimming cut 5 bases from V and 0 bases from J; bases unmatched to any gene: 6. The CDR3 sequence is 15 residues long. Donors had nominal health at sampling but likely had unrecorded immune exposures. PCR used 60 Vbeta primers and 13 Jbeta primers. The assay was immunoSEQ multiplex PCR, and TCRdb's table has in-frame clones only and misses some. The data hold 95,000 to 100,000 clones, with 70% to 80% observed a single time. Sequenced material: PBMCs. This chain joins TRBV11-2 and TRBJ1-1; 7 bases match TRBD1. This clonotype was obtained from a man aged 55 to 70 in good health and CMV-seropositive. CDR3 nucleotide sequence: TGTGCCAGCAGCCTCCAGACAGGGTTGAACACTGAAGCTTTCTTT. Protein product: CASSLQTGLNTEAFF.